The 22 T cell receptor beta chains given below trace back to one sample, sequenced in a study of T cell repertoires in cytomegalovirus infection. A single record per CDR3 protein comes from TCRdb applying MiXCR to the reads. The table has about 440,000 distinct CDR3 sequences, approximately 31% seen once. Sequenced material: PBMCs. The receptor source for this set is a human donor in good health (CMV status not recorded). Some clones in this sample may be carry-over from other donors' samples.

This clonotype came up many times. The J gene is TRBJ1-4, the V gene TRBV7-2; unclear D gene. The germline V gene has CDR1 SGHTA and CDR2 FQGNSA. This CDR3 contains 14 residues. V was clipped by 3 bases and J by 7 bases, with 12 bases between them. Written as DNA, the CDR3 is TGTGCCAGCAGCTTGGCGGCATACCGTGAAAAACTGTTTTTT. Translated: CASSLAAYREKLFF.

The V and J genes are TRBV6-5 and TRBJ1-2; D possibly corresponds to TRBD1 (5 bases). The CDR3 spans 14 residues. CDR1 is MNHEY and CDR2 is SVGAGI in the germline V gene. Deletions cut 0 bases from V and 7 bases from J, with 12 bases between. CDR3 in DNA: TGTGCCAGCAGTTACTCGGCAGGGTTAGGTGGCTACACCTTC. Encoded protein: CASSYSAGLGGYTF.

The table lists this clonotype with many counts. This chain connects TRBV7-2 to TRBJ2-1, with 7 bases aligning to TRBD1. Germline assignment: CDR1 SGHTA and CDR2 FQGNSA. Unmatched junction bases numbered 10, after V lost 10 bases and J lost 10 bases. The CDR3 sequence is 12 residues long. The CDR3 DNA follows: TGTGCCACCTCGAGGGGGCAGGGGGAGCAGTTCTTC. This codes for CATSRGQGEQFF. The full variable domain, rest sourced from reference TRBV7-2 and TRBJ2-1, is GAGVSQSPSNKVTEKGKDVELRCDPISGHTALYWYRQSLGQGLEFLIYFQGNSAPDKSGLPSDRFSAERTGGSVSTLTIQRTQQEDSAVYLCATSRGQGEQFFGPGTRLTVL.

The table lists this clonotype with many counts. V and J are TRBV6-1 and TRBJ1-1; weak D call: TRBD1 (5 bases). Germline loops: CDR1 MNHNS, CDR2 SASEGT. The CDR3 is 14 amino acids. The V gene lost 8 bases and the J gene lost 4 bases, with 17 bases spanning the gap. CDR3 residues: CASGYQGTVTEAFF. CDR3 DNA: TGTGCCAGCGGCTATCAAGGGACGGTCACTGAAGCTTTCTTT.

At least ten counts were recorded for this clonotype. The chain links TRBV7-2 to TRBJ1-2; tentative D call: TRBD1 (6 bases). The CDR3 extends over 15 amino acids. The V end lost 4 bases, the J end lost 1 base, and 13 bases lay between the germline ends. Per germline, CDR1 SGHTA and CDR2 FQGNSA. The CDR3 is CASSWGVQGNYGYTF. The CDR3 DNA follows: TGTGCCAGCAGCTGGGGGGTACAGGGTAACTATGGCTACACCTTC.

The chain employs TRBV27 and TRBJ1-2, with TRBD1 identical over 9 bases. CDR3 length: 16 amino acids. Germline-derived CDR1 and CDR2 are MNHEY and SMNVEV (reference sequence). J lost 3 bases, V lost 6 bases, and 11 bases had no gene match. The CDR3 is CASRMRTGVRYYGYTF. DNA of the CDR3: TGTGCCAGCAGAATGAGGACAGGGGTTCGGTACTATGGCTACACCTTC.

The sample holds a few counts of this clonotype. The V call is TRBV6-2 or TRBV6-3, the J call TRBJ1-5, with 7 positions matching TRBD1. The junction had 3 bases not matched to a gene; V was cut back by 5 bases and J by 5 bases. This CDR3 comprises 13 residues. Looked up from germline, CDR1 is MNHEY and CDR2 is SVGEGT. The DNA for the CDR3 is TGTGCCAGCAGTGACAGGGTCCATCAGCCCCAGCATTTT. This translates into CASSDRVHQPQHF.

In this sample, this clonotype turned up many times. This chain connects TRBV7-2 to TRBJ2-1; 7 bases line up with TRBD1. The CDR3 covers 15 residues. Germline assignment: CDR1 SGHTA and CDR2 FQGNSA. J was trimmed by 7 bases and V by 0 bases; bases with no gene match: 6. The CDR3 DNA sequence: TGTGCCAGCAGCTTAGCAGGGGGCGCTTTTAATGAGCAGTTCTTC. Translation gives CASSLAGGAFNEQFF.

The chain couples TRBV2 to TRBJ2-5; the D is unclear. Germline values: CDR1 SNHLY, CDR2 FYNNEI. V lost 4 bases and J lost 1, with 10 bases in between. This CDR3 is built from 14 residues. The CDR3 DNA is TGTGCCAGCAGTGCCGCTAACACCCAAGAGACCCAGTACTTC. Translating it yields CASSAANTQETQYF. Full variable domain (rest looked up from reference TRBV2 and TRBJ2-5): EPEVTQTPSHQVTQMGQEVILRCVPISNHLYFYWYRQILGQKVEFLVSFYNNEISEKSEIFDDQFSVERPDGSNFTLKIRSTKLEDSAMYFCASSAANTQETQYFGPGTRLLVL.

This clonotype was seen more than once but under ten times. The chain employs TRBV4-3 and TRBJ2-3, with a possible D match to TRBD1 (6 bases). The germline gives CDR1 LGHNA, CDR2 YSLEER. This CDR3 has 17 residues. V shed 0 bases and J shed 3 bases, with 16 bases lying between them. The chain's CDR3 is CASSQDVRGVGTDTQYF. CDR3 bases: TGCGCCAGCAGCCAAGATGTCAGGGGCGTGGGGACAGATACGCAGTATTTT.

This clonotype was picked up many times. V gene TRBV4-2 combines with J gene TRBJ2-7; a weak D match, TRBD2 (6 bases). V was pared by 0 bases and J by 5 bases, with 14 bases between. The CDR3 runs to 15 residues. Germline CDR1 LGHNA, CDR2 YNFKEQ. The CDR3 DNA is TGTGCCAGCAGCCAAGACGGAGGAGGAGGGAACGAGCAGTACTTC. This translates into CASSQDGGGGNEQYF.

This clonotype was seen only a few times. V gene TRBV4-1 combines with J gene TRBJ1-6; possible D gene TRBD1, 6 bases. CDR1 and CDR2 from the germline V gene are MGHRA and YSYEKL. This CDR3 region has 17 residues. Trimming stripped 3 bases from V and 9 bases from J, with 21 bases between. Here the CDR3 reads CASSQPEEGGAGSPLHF. CDR3 nucleotide sequence: TGCGCCAGCAGCCAGCCCGAGGAGGGGGGGGCAGGTTCACCCCTCCACTTT.

This clonotype was counted between two and nine times. The chain couples TRBV20-1 to TRBJ1-1; D not certain. The length of the CDR3 is 13 residues. Germline V gives CDR1 DFQATT, CDR2 SNEGSKA (reference sequence). V was clipped by 0 bases and J by 4 bases, with 9 bases between them. This CDR3 is CSARDPGITEAFF. CDR3 DNA: TGCAGTGCTAGAGACCCGGGTATCACTGAAGCTTTCTTT.

This clonotype was recorded a few times. This sequence joins TRBV5-6 and TRBJ1-2; 8 bases map to TRBD1. The trim removed 0 bases at V and 3 bases at J, leaving 10 bases unmatched. The germline CDR1 and CDR2 sequences are SGHDT and YYEEEE. This CDR3 region has 17 residues. CDR3 region: CASSLGLRTGWDYGYTF. DNA for the CDR3: TGTGCCAGCAGCTTGGGACTGCGGACAGGGTGGGACTATGGCTACACCTTC. Full variable domain (remainder filled in from reference TRBV5-6 and TRBJ1-2): DAGVTQSPTHLIKTRGQQVTLRCSPKSGHDTVSWYQQALGQGPQFIFQYYEEEERQRGNFPDRFSGHQFPNYSSELNVNALLLGDSALYLCASSLGLRTGWDYGYTFGSGTRLTVV.

The count of this clonotype is one. V usage is TRBV5-8 and J usage is TRBJ1-1, with D possibly being TRBD1 (5 bases). Trimming shortened V by 0 bases and J by 4 bases, and 10 bases separated the two germline ends. CDR3 size: 14 residues. In germline, CDR1 is SGHTS, CDR2 YDEGEE. DNA for the CDR3: TGTGCCAGCAGCTTGGCAGGGACGACCACTGAAGCTTTCTTT. Its translation is CASSLAGTTTEAFF.

This clonotype has just a few counts. The J gene is TRBJ2-7, the V gene TRBV28, with D possibly matching TRBD1 (5 bases). CDR1 is MDHEN, CDR2 SYDVKM, per germline. V lost 8 bases to trimming and J lost 3 bases, with 8 bases between them. The CDR3 totals 11 residues. CDR3 amino acids: CASVGVYEQYF. The CDR3 bases are TGTGCCAGCGTAGGGGTCTACGAGCAGTACTTC.

CDR3 region: CASSLPGRSYNSPLHF. The CDR3 bases are TGTGCCAGCAGCTTGCCCGGAAGGTCCTATAATTCACCCCTCCACTTT. V and J are TRBV6-1 and TRBJ1-6; D is uncertain. Germline values: CDR1 MNHNS, CDR2 SASEGT. The CDR3 length is 16 residues. Trimming left V 6 bases short and J 1 base short, with 13 bases between.

CDR3 sequence reads: CASSLSVRGNTEAFF. CDR3 DNA: TGTGCCAGCAGTTTATCGGTCAGGGGGAATACTGAAGCTTTCTTT. This chain links TRBV27 with TRBJ1-1; TRBD1 aligns across 7 bases. The CDR3 loop spans 15 amino acids. V was pared by 0 bases and J by 5 bases, with 6 bases of the junction left unmatched. Germline V CDR1 and CDR2: MNHEY, SMNVEV (reference sequence).

J is TRBJ2-7 and V is TRBV15; tentative D call: TRBD1 (6 bases). Trimming pared 1 base from V and 3 bases from J, leaving 10 bases between. CDR1 is LNHNV and CDR2 is YYDKDF in the germline V gene (reference sequence). This CDR3 is built from 14 residues. The CDR3 sequence is CATSRVTGSYEQYF. The CDR3 region has the DNA TGTGCCACCAGCAGAGTTACAGGGAGCTACGAGCAGTACTTC.

This chain joins TRBV7-9 and TRBJ1-1; 7 bases fit TRBD1. Germline CDR1 is SEHNR and CDR2 is FQNEAQ (reference sequence). The CDR3 consists of 15 residues. V trimming: 5 bases; J trimming: 3 bases; junction bases outside the gene matches: 9. The CDR3, as DNA: TGTGCCAGCAGCCCCTACAGACAGGGAGACACTGAAGCTTTCTTT. It translates to CASSPYRQGDTEAFF.

This chain uses TRBV14 with TRBJ1-2; D unclear. With 6 bases removed from V and 3 bases from J, the gap between germline ends came to 14 bases. The CDR3 is made up of 14 amino acids. Per the germline V gene, CDR1 is SGHDN and CDR2 is FVKESK. The DNA for the CDR3 is TGTGCCAGCAGTCGAAGGATGACGGACTATGGCTACACCTTC. Protein product: CASSRRMTDYGYTF.

This clonotype showed up just a few times. The V gene is TRBV11-2, the J gene TRBJ1-2; TRBD1 might be the D (6 bases). The CDR3 is 15 residues long. V was shortened by 4 bases and J by 2 bases, with 14 bases between the two germline ends. Germline V gives CDR1 SGHAT, CDR2 FQNNGV. In DNA, the CDR3 is TGTGCCAGCAGCTCAGGACAGCTACACAACTATGGCTACACCTTC. Its protein is CASSSGQLHNYGYTF. Supplemented by reference TRBV11-2 and TRBJ1-2, the full variable domain reads EAGVAQSPRYKIIEKRQSVAFWCNPISGHATLYWYQQILGQGPKLLIQFQNNGVVDDSQLPKDRFSAERLKGVDSTLKIQPAKLEDSAVYLCASSSGQLHNYGYTFGSGTRLTVV.